This entry lists 26 T cell receptor beta chains sequenced from one sample in a study of blood T cells in healthy people across ages. A second about 6 to 12 cycle PCR used barcoded and J-beta primers. MiXCR was run by TCRdb on the 5' RACE reads, yielding one entry per CDR3 protein. The sample includes around 900,000 distinct CDR3 sequences, 51% of them seen just once. The sample was blood. These receptors were collected from a woman aged 55 to 70 in good health.

V usage is TRBV29-1 and J usage is TRBJ2-7, with D tentatively TRBD1 (6 bases). In germline, CDR1 is SQVTM, CDR2 ANQGSEA. V was cut by 6 bases and J by 7 bases, with 16 bases left in between. The CDR3 is made up of 12 amino acids. CDR3 DNA sequence: TGCAGCGTCCGACAGGAATACAATGAGCAGTACTTC. Translating it yields CSVRQEYNEQYF.

V usage is TRBV3-1 and J usage is TRBJ2-1; D possibly corresponds to TRBD1 (5 bases). The V gene lost 4 bases and the J gene lost 5 bases, with 9 bases spanning the gap. There are 13 residues in the CDR3. The germline gives CDR1 LGHDT, CDR2 YNNKEL (reference sequence). CDR3 nucleotide sequence: TGTGCCAGCAGCCGTAACAGGAACAATGAGCAGTTCTTC. Its translation is CASSRNRNNEQFF.

This clonotype has only a few counts. The J gene is TRBJ2-6, the V gene TRBV27; D not certain. Germline CDR1 MNHEY, CDR2 SMNVEV (reference sequence). The CDR3 is made up of 14 amino acids. Trimming cost V 5 bases and J 4 bases, with 9 bases left between them. The CDR3 loop is CASSPFGGANVLTF. The CDR3 DNA sequence: TGTGCCAGCAGTCCGTTTGGCGGGGCCAACGTCCTGACTTTC. The whole variable domain, remainder taken from reference TRBV27 and TRBJ2-6, is EAQVTQNPRYLITVTGKKLTVTCSQNMNHEYMSWYRQDPGLGLRQIYYSMNVEVTDKGDVPEGYKVSRKEKRNFPLILESPSPNQTSLYFCASSPFGGANVLTFGAGSRLTVL.

This rearrangement joins TRBV20-1 to TRBJ2-5; 13 nucleotides agree with TRBD2. Germline V lookup: CDR1 DFQATT, CDR2 SNEGSKA (reference sequence). Trimming at V came to 3 bases and at J to 3 bases, leaving 13 bases not matched to a gene. The length of the CDR3 is 18 residues. The CDR3, as DNA: TGCAGTGCTAGCCGGGGACTAGCGGGAAGTAACAGGGAAGAGACCCAGTACTTC. This gives the protein CSASRGLAGSNREETQYF.

V is TRBV20-1 and J is TRBJ2-1; 15 bases map to TRBD2. Germline V CDR1 and CDR2: DFQATT, SNEGSKA (reference sequence). Trimming cost V 3 bases and J 2 bases; bases outside gene matches: 14. CDR3 length: 20 residues. The CDR3 sequence: CSARGLAGGRVFVPYNEQFF. CDR3 DNA sequence: TGCAGTGCTAGGGGACTAGCGGGAGGTAGAGTGTTTGTCCCCTACAATGAGCAGTTCTTC.

The chain carries TRBV28 and TRBJ2-3; D gene ambiguous. V lost 3 bases, J lost 0 bases, and 10 bases lay in between. The germline gives CDR1 MDHEN, CDR2 SYDVKM. This CDR3 region has 15 residues. The CDR3 is CASSFSPESTDTQYF. CDR3 DNA: TGTGCCAGCAGTTTCTCGCCCGAAAGCACAGATACGCAGTATTTT.

This rearrangement joins TRBV3-1 to TRBJ1-1; D not certain. Germline V gene lookup returns CDR1 LGHDT and CDR2 YNNKEL (reference sequence). V was trimmed by 1 base and J by 6 bases, leaving 9 bases between them. The CDR3 spans 13 residues. In DNA, the CDR3 is TGTGCCAGCAGCCAAGGTGTAGTCGCTGAAGCTTTCTTT. It is translated as CASSQGVVAEAFF.

This chain uses TRBV5-1 with TRBJ2-7, with no clear D. Trimming took off 4 bases at V and 0 bases at J, with 11 bases between the two ends. Germline assignment: CDR1 SGHRS and CDR2 YFSETQ. This CDR3 has 14 residues. For the CDR3, the DNA is TGCGCCAGCAGCCCTGATACTAACTCCTACGAGCAGTACTTC. It codes for CASSPDTNSYEQYF.

This chain uses TRBV20-1 with TRBJ2-7; 10 nucleotides match TRBD1. The germline V gene has CDR1 DFQATT and CDR2 SNEGSKA (reference sequence). The CDR3 consists of 18 residues. V shed 4 bases, J shed 5 bases, and the junction held 20 bases outside the gene matches. CDR3 sequence: CSAMIERGQGIFHDEQYF. The CDR3 region has the DNA TGCAGTGCTATGATAGAGCGGGGACAGGGGATTTTTCATGACGAGCAGTACTTC.

V is TRBV20-1 and J is TRBJ1-5; D gene ambiguous. The germline V and J ends were trimmed by 1 base and 5 bases, with 12 bases remaining between them. The CDR3 consists of 14 residues. Per the germline V gene, CDR1 is DFQATT and CDR2 is SNEGSKA (reference sequence). The CDR3 nucleotides read TGCAGTGCTAGAGGTCGGACGGTGGATCAGCCCCAGCATTTT. Its protein is CSARGRTVDQPQHF.

CDR3 coding DNA: TGTGCCAGCAGCCAAGAAGTCGGGGGGCTTGGAGATACGCAGTATTTT. Residues: CASSQEVGGLGDTQYF. This chain links TRBV14 with TRBJ2-3; possible D gene TRBD2, 7 bases. With 0 bases removed from V and 5 bases from J, the gap between germline ends came to 15 bases. The CDR3 loop spans 16 amino acids. The germline V gene has CDR1 SGHDN and CDR2 FVKESK.

This clonotype came up a few times. The chain couples TRBV5-1 to TRBJ2-5; D not resolved. The germline V and J ends were trimmed by 1 base and 4 bases, with 17 bases remaining between them. The CDR3 spans 16 residues. CDR1 and CDR2 from the germline V gene are SGHRS and YFSETQ. CDR3 in DNA: TGCGCCAGCAGCTTGTTTCCCGCAGGTCCGACAGAGACCCAGTACTTC. It translates to CASSLFPAGPTETQYF. Drawing the rest from reference TRBV5-1 and TRBJ2-5, the complete variable domain is KAGVTQTPRYLIKTRGQQVTLSCSPISGHRSVSWYQQTPGQGLQFLFEYFSETQRNKGNFPGRFSGRQFSNSRSEMNVSTLELGDSALYLCASSLFPAGPTETQYFGPGTRLLVL.

The J gene is TRBJ2-7, the V gene TRBV28; 11 bases map to TRBD2. Germline CDR1 MDHEN, CDR2 SYDVKM. Trimming cost V 7 bases and J 5 bases; bases outside gene matches: 7. CDR3 length: 14 residues. The CDR3 loop reads CASTPGLAVNEQYF. The DNA of the CDR3 is TGTGCCAGCACTCCGGGACTAGCGGTTAACGAGCAGTACTTC.

There are many counts of this clonotype. The chain joins TRBV7-3 to TRBJ2-1; 10 bases are shared with TRBD2. This CDR3 region has 15 residues. Germline CDR1 is SGHTA and CDR2 is FQGTGA. The V and J ends lost 3 bases and 4 bases, in that order; junction bases with no gene match: 3. For the CDR3, the DNA is TGTGCCAGCAGCTTCGGGACTAGCGAGTACAATGAGCAGTTCTTC. Its protein is CASSFGTSEYNEQFF.

This chain links TRBV15 with TRBJ2-7, with 7 bases that match TRBD2. J gave up 3 bases and V 5 bases, and 10 bases lay outside the gene matches. Per the germline V gene, CDR1 is LNHNV and CDR2 is YYDKDF (reference sequence). The length of the CDR3 is 15 residues. The CDR3 sequence is CATSPGREPSYEQYF. DNA of the CDR3: TGTGCCACCAGCCCGGGGAGGGAGCCAAGCTACGAGCAGTACTTC.

This clonotype was found a few times. V is TRBV3-1 and J is TRBJ1-5, with D possibly TRBD1 on 5 matching bases. V was pared by 3 bases and J by 4 bases, with 13 bases between. The CDR3 loop spans 15 amino acids. Germline loops: CDR1 LGHDT, CDR2 YNNKEL (reference sequence). CDR3 sequence (DNA): TGTGCCAGCAGCCAGTTCCGGGACGGTAATCAGCCCCAGCATTTT. Translating it yields CASSQFRDGNQPQHF.

This clonotype was picked up a small number of times. The chain employs TRBV14 and TRBJ2-4; D gene unclear. Germline CDR1 reads SGHDN; CDR2 reads FVKESK. This CDR3 contains 17 residues. V was shortened by 0 bases and J by 3 bases, with 15 bases between the two germline ends. CDR3 in DNA: TGTGCCAGCAGCCAAGATAGGGCAGCCACACTCAAAAACATTCAGTACTTC. This sequence encodes CASSQDRAATLKNIQYF. Based on the CDR3 plus reference TRBV14 and TRBJ2-4, the full variable domain is EAGVTQFPSHSVIEKGQTVTLRCDPISGHDNLYWYRRVMGKEIKFLLHFVKESKQDESGMPNNRFLAERTGGTYSTLKVQPAELEDSGVYFCASSQDRAATLKNIQYFGAGTRLSVL.

This chain uses TRBV27 with TRBJ1-1; weak D call: TRBD1 (5 bases). V was trimmed by 7 bases and J by 1 base, leaving 19 bases between them. The CDR3 sequence is 16 residues long. Per germline, CDR1 MNHEY and CDR2 SMNVEV (reference sequence). The CDR3 region has the DNA TGTGCCAGCAACGCCCTGACGGGGGGAAGGAACACTGAAGCTTTCTTT. Its translation is CASNALTGGRNTEAFF.

This clonotype was detected many times. The J gene is TRBJ2-3, the V gene TRBV29-1; 7 bases align to TRBD1. The CDR3 length is 15 residues. The trim removed 6 bases at V and 0 bases at J, leaving 9 bases unmatched. Germline assignment: CDR1 SQVTM and CDR2 ANQGSEA. This CDR3 reads CSVQGSTSSTDTQYF. CDR3 nucleotide sequence: TGCAGCGTACAGGGGAGCACTTCTAGCACAGATACGCAGTATTTT.

At least ten counts were recorded for this clonotype. The V call is TRBV29-1, the J call TRBJ1-2, with D maybe TRBD1 (5 bases). This CDR3 spans 13 amino acids. Germline lookup yields CDR1 SQVTM and CDR2 ANQGSEA. V was cut by 3 bases and J by 6 bases, with 14 bases left in between. The CDR3 protein is CSVDKGRSDGYTF. CDR3 coding DNA: TGCAGCGTTGATAAGGGGAGGTCGGATGGCTACACCTTC.

This clonotype was counted between two and nine times. V is TRBV7-2 and J is TRBJ1-2; D uncertain. CDR1 SGHTA and CDR2 FQGNSA come from the germline V gene. There are 14 residues in the CDR3. The germline V and J ends were trimmed by 5 bases and 2 bases, with 12 bases remaining between them. This CDR3 is CASSALHMNYGYTF. The CDR3 coding sequence is TGTGCCAGCAGCGCTCTTCATATGAACTATGGCTACACCTTC.

V gene TRBV5-1 combines with J gene TRBJ1-2, with D unclear. With 3 bases removed from V and 3 bases from J, the gap between germline ends came to 9 bases. CDR3 length: 13 residues. The germline V gene has CDR1 SGHRS and CDR2 YFSETQ. In nucleotides, the CDR3 is TGCGCCAGCAGCTCCGGGCAGGACTATGGCTACACCTTC. Its protein is CASSSGQDYGYTF.

This chain uses TRBV20-1 with TRBJ2-5, with TRBD1 matching 9 bases. Germline V gene lookup returns CDR1 DFQATT and CDR2 SNEGSKA (reference sequence). The CDR3 consists of 14 residues. J gave up 3 bases and V 5 bases, and 7 bases lay outside the gene matches. The CDR3 DNA reads TGCAGTGCTCCCCTTCGGACAGGGGAAGAGACCCAGTACTTC. Its translation is CSAPLRTGEETQYF.

The chain links TRBV18 to TRBJ2-4; D unclear. The length of the CDR3 is 13 residues. Germline V CDR1 and CDR2: KGHSH, LQKENI. V gave up 4 bases and J gave up 5 bases, with 9 bases separating them. This chain's CDR3 is CASSHGLENIQYF. The CDR3 bases are TGTGCCAGCTCACACGGCTTGGAAAACATTCAGTACTTC.

The chain is built from TRBV20-1 and TRBJ2-7; 9 bases align to TRBD1. This CDR3 has 14 residues. The V segment lost 4 bases and the J segment 4 bases; nucleotides outside the gene matches: 8. Germline CDR1 and CDR2: DFQATT and SNEGSKA (reference sequence). CDR3 coding DNA: TGCAGTGCTATCTCACAGGGGGCTGGGTACGAGCAGTACTTC. Its protein is CSAISQGAGYEQYF.

This clonotype appeared a few times. The gene calls are TRBV6-6 and TRBJ1-1, with a weak D call TRBD1 (5 bases). The CDR3 spans 14 residues. V was pared by 8 bases and J by 2 bases, with 15 bases between. CDR1 MNHNY and CDR2 SVGAGI come from the germline V gene (reference sequence). The CDR3: CASGSLQGNTEAFF. The CDR3 DNA sequence: TGTGCCAGCGGCTCCCTCCAGGGAAACACTGAAGCTTTCTTT.